This TCR beta chain emerged from a study of blood T cell repertoires in COVID-19. Profiled with immunoSEQ multiplex PCR; TCRdb holds only in-frame clones, not every one. Here the sample spans about 9,000 clones, 80% to 90% being singletons. This CDR3 has 12 residues. V was pared by 5 bases and J by 8 bases, with 10 bases between. Germline lookup yields CDR1 LNHDA and CDR2 SQIVND (reference sequence). The specimen was peripheral blood. The sequence derives from a human donor in a cohort sampled during active COVID-19. This chain joins TRBV19 and TRBJ2-1; D not certain. DNA of the CDR3: TGTGCCAGTAGTCCCACTATGGATGAGCAGTTCTTC. The encoded protein is CASSPTMDEQFF. Variable domain in full (rest from reference TRBV19 and TRBJ2-1): DGGITQSPKYLFRKEGQNVTLSCEQNLNHDAMYWYRQDPGQGLRLIYYSQIVNDFQKGDIAEGYSVSREKKESFPLTVTSAQKNPTAFYLCASSPTMDEQFFGPGTRLTVL.